This TCR beta chain was found in a study of metastatic and nonmetastatic thyroid tumors. Study information: Repertoires of blood and of tissue (tumor or nodule) from malignant and benign thyroid patients were compared. Study observations and caveats: Malignant tumors reportedly showed significantly higher TCR beta diversity than benign nodules in both blood and tumor.

No treatment of any kind had been given to any patient before thyroid surgery. Per the original data handling: To classify distant metastasis in papillary thyroid cancer, a model was built from CDR3 differences across clinicopathological groups. TCRdb reanalyzed the PCR reads with MiXCR. TCRdb, not the authors, supplied the V and J calls. Of about 20,000 clones listed, 34% were seen once; the top ten hold 9% to 10%. CDR3 length: 15 amino acids. Germline V gives CDR1 SNHLY, CDR2 FYNNEI. This clone occurred a few times. Its antigen is unknown. One junction end does not reproduce the germline sequence, and a read error may be involved.

J is TRBJ2-7 and V is TRBV2; 10 positions match TRBD2. The sequence derives from a male donor with papillary thyroid cancer or a benign thyroid nodule (not recorded which). Some clones in this sample may be carry-over from other donors' samples. The source material was tumor tissue. CDR3 region: CAGSAVLAGTYEQYF. The CDR3 DNA follows: TGTGCCGGCAGCGCAGTACTAGCGGGAACCTACGAGCAGTACTTC.